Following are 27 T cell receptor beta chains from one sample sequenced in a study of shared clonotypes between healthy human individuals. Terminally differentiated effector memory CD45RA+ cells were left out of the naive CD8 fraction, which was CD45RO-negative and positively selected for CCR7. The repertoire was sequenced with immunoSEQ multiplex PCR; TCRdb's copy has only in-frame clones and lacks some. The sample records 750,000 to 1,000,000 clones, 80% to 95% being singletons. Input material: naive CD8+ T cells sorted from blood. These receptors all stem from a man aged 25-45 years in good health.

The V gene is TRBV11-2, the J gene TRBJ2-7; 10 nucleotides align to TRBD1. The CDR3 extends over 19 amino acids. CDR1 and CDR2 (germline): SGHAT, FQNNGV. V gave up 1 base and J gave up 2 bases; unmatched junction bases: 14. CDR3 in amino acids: CASSLGRSRDRGYPYEQYF. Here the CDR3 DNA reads TGTGCCAGCAGCTTAGGTCGGAGCCGGGACAGGGGATACCCCTACGAGCAGTACTTC.

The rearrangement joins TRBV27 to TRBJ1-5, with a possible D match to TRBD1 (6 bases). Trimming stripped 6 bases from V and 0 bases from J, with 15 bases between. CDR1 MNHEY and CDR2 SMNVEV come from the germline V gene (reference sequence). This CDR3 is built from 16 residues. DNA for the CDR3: TGTGCCAGCAGCCACGACAGGCCGTATAGCAATCAGCCCCAGCATTTT. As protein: CASSHDRPYSNQPQHF.

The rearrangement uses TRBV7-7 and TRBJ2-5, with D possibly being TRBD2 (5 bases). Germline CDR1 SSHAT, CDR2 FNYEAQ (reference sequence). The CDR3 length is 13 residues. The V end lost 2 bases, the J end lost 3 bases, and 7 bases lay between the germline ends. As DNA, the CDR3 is TGTGCCAGCAGCTTACTAGCCAAAGAGACCCAGTACTTC. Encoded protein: CASSLLAKETQYF.

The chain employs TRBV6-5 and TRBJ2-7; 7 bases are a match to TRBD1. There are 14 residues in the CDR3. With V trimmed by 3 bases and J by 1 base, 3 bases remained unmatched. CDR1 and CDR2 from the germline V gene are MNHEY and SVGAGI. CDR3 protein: CASSYETGSYEQYF. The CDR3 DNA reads TGTGCCAGCAGTTATGAGACAGGGTCCTACGAGCAGTACTTC.

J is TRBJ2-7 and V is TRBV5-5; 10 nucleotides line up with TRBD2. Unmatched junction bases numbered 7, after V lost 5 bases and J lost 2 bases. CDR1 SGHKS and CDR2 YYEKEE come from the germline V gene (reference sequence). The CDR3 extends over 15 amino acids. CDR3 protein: CASSPLTSGTYEQYF. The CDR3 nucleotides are TGTGCCAGCAGTCCTCTAACTAGCGGGACCTACGAGCAGTACTTC. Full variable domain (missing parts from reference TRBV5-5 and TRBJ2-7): DAGVTQSPTHLIKTRGQQVTLRCSPISGHKSVSWYQQVLGQGPQFIFQYYEKEERGRGNFPDRFSARQFPNYSSELNVNALLLGDSALYLCASSPLTSGTYEQYFGPGTRLTVT.

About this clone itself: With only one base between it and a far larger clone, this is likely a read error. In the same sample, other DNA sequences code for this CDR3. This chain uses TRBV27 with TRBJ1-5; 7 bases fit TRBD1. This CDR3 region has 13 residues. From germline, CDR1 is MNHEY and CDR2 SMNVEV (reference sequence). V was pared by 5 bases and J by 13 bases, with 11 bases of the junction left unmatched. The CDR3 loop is CASSTAGGRPQHF. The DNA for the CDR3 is TGTGCCAGCAGTACGGCAGGGGGGCGGCCTCAGCATTTT.

CDR3 bases: TGTGCCAGCAGCGTAGAGGGACTAGCACAGACAGATACGCAGTATTTT. It translates to CASSVEGLAQTDTQYF. V is TRBV9 and J is TRBJ2-3, with 9 bases fitting TRBD2. Germline CDR1 is SGDLS and CDR2 is YYNGEE. The V segment lost 0 bases and the J segment 3 bases; nucleotides outside the gene matches: 5. This CDR3 is 16 amino acids long.

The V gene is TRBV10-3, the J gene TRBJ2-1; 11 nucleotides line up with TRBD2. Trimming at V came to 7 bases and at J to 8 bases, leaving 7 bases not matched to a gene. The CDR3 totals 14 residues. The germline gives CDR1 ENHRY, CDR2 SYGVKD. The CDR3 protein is CAIIRTSGLDEQFF. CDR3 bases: TGTGCCATCATAAGGACTAGCGGGTTAGATGAGCAGTTCTTC.

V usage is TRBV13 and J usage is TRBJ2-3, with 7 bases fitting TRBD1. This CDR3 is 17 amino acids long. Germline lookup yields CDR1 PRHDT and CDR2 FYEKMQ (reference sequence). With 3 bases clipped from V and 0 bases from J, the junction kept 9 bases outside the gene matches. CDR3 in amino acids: CASSFTGVRKSTDTQYF. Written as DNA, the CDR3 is TGTGCCAGCAGCTTCACAGGGGTGCGGAAGAGCACAGATACGCAGTATTTT.

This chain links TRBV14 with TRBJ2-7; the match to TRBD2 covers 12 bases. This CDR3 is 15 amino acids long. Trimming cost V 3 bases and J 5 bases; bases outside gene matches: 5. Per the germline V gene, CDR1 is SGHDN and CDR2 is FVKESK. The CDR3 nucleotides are TGTGCCAGCAGCCAGGTACGGACTAGCGGGAACGAGCAGTACTTC. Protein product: CASSQVRTSGNEQYF.

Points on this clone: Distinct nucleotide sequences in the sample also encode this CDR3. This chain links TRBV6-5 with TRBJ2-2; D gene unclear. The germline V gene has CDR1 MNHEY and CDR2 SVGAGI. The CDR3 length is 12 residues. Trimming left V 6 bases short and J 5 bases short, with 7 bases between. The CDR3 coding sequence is TGTGCCAGCAGCTCAAATACCGGGGAGCTGTTTTTT. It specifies CASSSNTGELFF.

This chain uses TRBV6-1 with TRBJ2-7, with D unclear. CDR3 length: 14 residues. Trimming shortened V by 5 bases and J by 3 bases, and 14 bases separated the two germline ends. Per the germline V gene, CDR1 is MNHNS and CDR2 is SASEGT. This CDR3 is CASSLDRQLYEQYF. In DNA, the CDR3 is TGTGCCAGCAGTTTAGACCGGCAGCTCTACGAGCAGTACTTC.

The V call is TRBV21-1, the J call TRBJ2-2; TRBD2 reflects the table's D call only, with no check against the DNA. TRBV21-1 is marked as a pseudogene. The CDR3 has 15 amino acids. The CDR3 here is CASSNAGTWTGELFF. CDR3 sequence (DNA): TGTGCCAGCAGCAACGCCGGGACTTGGACCGGGGAGCTGTTTTTT.

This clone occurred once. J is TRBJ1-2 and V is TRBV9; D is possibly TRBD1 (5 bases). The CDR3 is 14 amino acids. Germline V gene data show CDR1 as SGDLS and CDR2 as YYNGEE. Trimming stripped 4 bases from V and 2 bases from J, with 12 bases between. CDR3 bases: TGTGCCAGCAGCCTCGACGGGACCAACTATGGCTACACCTTC. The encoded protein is CASSLDGTNYGYTF.

The CDR3 here is CATSREGAKNIQYF. The CDR3 DNA reads TGTGCCACCAGCAGAGAAGGGGCCAAAAACATTCAGTACTTC. The chain links TRBV15 to TRBJ2-4; no firm D call. V gave up 0 bases and J gave up 1 base, with 4 bases separating them. Germline V CDR1 and CDR2: LNHNV, YYDKDF (reference sequence). CDR3 length: 14 residues.

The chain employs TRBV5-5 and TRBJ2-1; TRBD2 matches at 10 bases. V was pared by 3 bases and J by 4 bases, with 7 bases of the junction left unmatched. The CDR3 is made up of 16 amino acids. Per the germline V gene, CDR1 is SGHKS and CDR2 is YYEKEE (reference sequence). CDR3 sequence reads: CASSSAGTSVYNEQFF. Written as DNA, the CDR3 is TGTGCCAGCAGCTCCGCCGGGACTAGCGTTTACAATGAGCAGTTCTTC. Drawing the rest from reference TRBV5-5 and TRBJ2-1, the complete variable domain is DAGVTQSPTHLIKTRGQQVTLRCSPISGHKSVSWYQQVLGQGPQFIFQYYEKEERGRGNFPDRFSARQFPNYSSELNVNALLLGDSALYLCASSSAGTSVYNEQFFGPGTRLTVL.

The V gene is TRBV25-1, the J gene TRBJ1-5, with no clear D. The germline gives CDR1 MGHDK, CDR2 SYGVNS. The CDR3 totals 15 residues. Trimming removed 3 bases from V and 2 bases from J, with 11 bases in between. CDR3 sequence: CASSEEGRGNQPQHF. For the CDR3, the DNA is TGTGCCAGCAGTGAGGAAGGGAGGGGCAATCAGCCCCAGCATTTT.

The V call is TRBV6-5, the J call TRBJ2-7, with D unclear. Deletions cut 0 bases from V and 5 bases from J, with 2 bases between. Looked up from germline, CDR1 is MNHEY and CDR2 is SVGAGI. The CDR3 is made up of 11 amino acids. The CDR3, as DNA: TGTGCCAGCAGTTACTCGAACGAGCAGTACTTC. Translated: CASSYSNEQYF.

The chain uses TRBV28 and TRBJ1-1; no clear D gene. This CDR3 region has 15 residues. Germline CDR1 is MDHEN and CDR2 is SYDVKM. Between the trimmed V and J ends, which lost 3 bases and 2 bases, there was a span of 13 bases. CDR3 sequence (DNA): TGTGCCAGCAGTTTCCCACGGGAGATAAACACTGAAGCTTTCTTT. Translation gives CASSFPREINTEAFF.

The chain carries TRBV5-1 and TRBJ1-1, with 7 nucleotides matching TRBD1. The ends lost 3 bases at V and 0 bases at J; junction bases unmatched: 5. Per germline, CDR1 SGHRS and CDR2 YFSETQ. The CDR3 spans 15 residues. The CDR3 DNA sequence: TGCGCCAGCAGCTCGGGGGGACAGCTGAACACTGAAGCTTTCTTT. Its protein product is CASSSGGQLNTEAFF.

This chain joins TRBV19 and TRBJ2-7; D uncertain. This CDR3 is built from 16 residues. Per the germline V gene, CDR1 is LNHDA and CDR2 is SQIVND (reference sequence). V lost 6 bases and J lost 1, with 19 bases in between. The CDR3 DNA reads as TGTGCCAGTAGCAAACCGGCCAATGGGTCTTCCTACGAGCAGTACTTC. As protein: CASSKPANGSSYEQYF.

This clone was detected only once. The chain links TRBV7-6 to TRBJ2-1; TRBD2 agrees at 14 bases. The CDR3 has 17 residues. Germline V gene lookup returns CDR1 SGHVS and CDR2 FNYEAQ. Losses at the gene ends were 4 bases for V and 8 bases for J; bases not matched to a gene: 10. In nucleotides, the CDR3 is TGTGCCAGCAGCTCTTACCCCGGACTAGCGGGGGGCGATGAGCAGTTCTTC. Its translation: CASSSYPGLAGGDEQFF. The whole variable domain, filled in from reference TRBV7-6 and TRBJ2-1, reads GAGVSQSPRYKVTKRGQDVALRCDPISGHVSLYWYRQALGQGPEFLTYFNYEAQQDKSGLPNDRFSAERPEGSISTLTIQRTEQRDSAMYRCASSSYPGLAGGDEQFFGPGTRLTVL.

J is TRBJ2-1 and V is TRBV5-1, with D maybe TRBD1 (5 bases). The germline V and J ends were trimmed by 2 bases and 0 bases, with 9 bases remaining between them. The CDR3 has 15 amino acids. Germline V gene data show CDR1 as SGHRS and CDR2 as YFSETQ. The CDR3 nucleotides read TGCGCCAGCAGCTTTGGGGCGAGCTCCTACAATGAGCAGTTCTTC. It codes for CASSFGASSYNEQFF.

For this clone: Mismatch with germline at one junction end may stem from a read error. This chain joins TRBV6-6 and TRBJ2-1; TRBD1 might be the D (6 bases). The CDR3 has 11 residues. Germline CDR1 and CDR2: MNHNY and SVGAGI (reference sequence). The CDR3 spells CASSFSGEQIF. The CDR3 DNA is TGTGCCAGCAGTTTTTCAGGGGAGCAGATCTTC.

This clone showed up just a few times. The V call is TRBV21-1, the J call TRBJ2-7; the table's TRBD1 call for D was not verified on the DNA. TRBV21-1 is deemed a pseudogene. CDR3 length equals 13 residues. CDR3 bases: TGTGCCAGCAGCAAGACAGGGGACTACGAGCAGTACTTC. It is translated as CASSKTGDYEQYF.

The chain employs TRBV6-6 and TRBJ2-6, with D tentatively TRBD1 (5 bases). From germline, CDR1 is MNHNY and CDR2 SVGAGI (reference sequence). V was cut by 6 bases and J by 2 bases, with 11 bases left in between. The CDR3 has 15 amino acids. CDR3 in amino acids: CASRSAGTGANVLTF. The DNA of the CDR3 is TGTGCCAGCAGGTCCGCAGGGACTGGGGCCAACGTCCTGACTTTC.

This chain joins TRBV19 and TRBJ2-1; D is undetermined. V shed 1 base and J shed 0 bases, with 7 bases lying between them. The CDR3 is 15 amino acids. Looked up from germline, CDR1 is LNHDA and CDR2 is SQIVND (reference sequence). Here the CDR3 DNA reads TGTGCCAGTAGTATAGTCAAGAGCTCCTACAATGAGCAGTTCTTC. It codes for CASSIVKSSYNEQFF.